The 2 T cell receptor beta chains given below trace back to one sample, sequenced in a study of cytomegalovirus exposure and HLA in healthy donors. Amplification used 60 Vbeta primers and 13 Jbeta primers. Sequenced by immunoSEQ multiplex PCR; TCRdb stores in-frame clones only, minus some. Seen here are roughly 190,000 clones, approximately 70% observed once, and the top ten hold approximately 2%. Material: PBMCs. The source of these receptors is a woman under 40 in good health and CMV-seronegative.

This clone appeared a few times. V usage is TRBV7-9 and J usage is TRBJ1-3, with TRBD1 as a possible D gene (5 bases). The V gene lost 4 bases and the J gene lost 0 bases, with 19 bases spanning the gap. This CDR3 has 18 residues. CDR1 is SEHNR, CDR2 FQNEAQ, per germline (reference sequence). The CDR3 DNA sequence: TGTGCCAGCAGCTCGCGATGGGGCGGGGGACGCTCTGGAAACACCATATATTTT. Translating gives CASSSRWGGGRSGNTIYF.

The chain has TRBV9 and TRBJ1-1; 7 bases align to TRBD1. CDR3 length: 14 amino acids. Germline CDR1 reads SGDLS; CDR2 reads YYNGEE. V dropped 2 bases and J dropped 2; count of bases not matched to a gene: 3. CDR3 protein: CASSVGQINTEAFF. CDR3 DNA sequence: TGTGCCAGCAGCGTGGGACAGATTAACACTGAAGCTTTCTTT.